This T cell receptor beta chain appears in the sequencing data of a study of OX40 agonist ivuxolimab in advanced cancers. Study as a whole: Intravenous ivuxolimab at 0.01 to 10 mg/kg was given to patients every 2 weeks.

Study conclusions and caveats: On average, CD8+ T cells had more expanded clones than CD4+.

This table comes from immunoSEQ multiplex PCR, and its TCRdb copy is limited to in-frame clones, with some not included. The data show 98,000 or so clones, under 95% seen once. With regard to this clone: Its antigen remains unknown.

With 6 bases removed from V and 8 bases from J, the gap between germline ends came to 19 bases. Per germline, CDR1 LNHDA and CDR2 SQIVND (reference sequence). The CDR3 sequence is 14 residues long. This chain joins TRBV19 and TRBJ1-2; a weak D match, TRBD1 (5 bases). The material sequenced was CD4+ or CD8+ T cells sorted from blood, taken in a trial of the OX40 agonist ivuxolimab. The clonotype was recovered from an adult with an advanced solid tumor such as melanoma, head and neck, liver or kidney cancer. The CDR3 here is CASRRVTEGEGYTF. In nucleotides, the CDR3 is TGTGCCAGTAGGAGGGTGACAGAGGGTGAAGGCTACACCTTC.